The 8 T cell receptor beta chains below were found in one sample sequenced in a study of CD4 T cell repertoires in COVID-19. The protocol was immunoSEQ multiplex PCR, while the TCRdb copy is restricted to in-frame clones and leaves out a portion. The sample yields about 75,000 clones, around four fifths seen once. This specimen was CD4+ T cells from peripheral blood, taken after recovery from COVID-19. All receptors derive from a human donor who had COVID-19.

The J gene is TRBJ1-4, the V gene TRBV19, with 7 bases fitting TRBD1. This CDR3 is built from 13 residues. CDR1 is LNHDA and CDR2 is SQIVND in the germline V gene (reference sequence). The V gene end was trimmed by 8 bases and the J gene end by 2 bases; junction bases not matched to a gene: 2. This chain's CDR3 is CASSGGTNEKLFF. CDR3 sequence (DNA): TGTGCCAGTTCAGGGGGGACTAATGAAAAACTGTTTTTT.

In DNA form, the CDR3 reads TGTGCCATCAGTCCGGGCAAAGAGACCCAGTACTTC. Protein: CAISPGKETQYF. This rearrangement joins TRBV10-3 to TRBJ2-5; D is ambiguous. Trimming cost V 5 bases and J 3 bases, with 7 bases left between them. This CDR3 has 12 residues. The germline V gene encodes CDR1 ENHRY and CDR2 SYGVKD.

This rearrangement joins TRBV5-1 to TRBJ2-7; perhaps TRBD1 as D (6 bases). V was trimmed by 3 bases and J by 3 bases, leaving 13 bases between them. Germline V gene sequence: CDR1 SGHRS, CDR2 YFSETQ. The CDR3 is 14 amino acids. CDR3 coding DNA: TGCGCCAGCAGCTCTTCGGGACAAAGCTACGAGCAGTACTTC. Its translation: CASSSSGQSYEQYF.

The chain employs TRBV4-2 and TRBJ1-3; D might be TRBD1 (6 bases). The CDR3 contains 16 residues. The germline V and J ends were trimmed by 4 bases and 4 bases, with 17 bases remaining between them. Germline values: CDR1 LGHNA, CDR2 YNFKEQ. The CDR3 loop is CASSPKGTFDGNTIYF. CDR3 bases: TGTGCCAGCAGCCCCAAGGGGACATTCGACGGAAACACCATATATTTT.

The rearrangement links TRBV7-9 to TRBJ2-3; 11 bases are a match to TRBD2. The germline V gene has CDR1 SEHNR and CDR2 FQNEAQ (reference sequence). V lost 1 base, J lost 4 bases, and 4 bases stayed unmatched. The CDR3 sequence is 16 residues long. The CDR3 reads CASSLDLAGGSDTQYF. CDR3 coding DNA: TGTGCCAGCAGCTTAGATCTAGCGGGGGGCTCAGATACGCAGTATTTT.

The chain is built from TRBV12-3 or TRBV12-4 and TRBJ2-5; D gene ambiguous. The CDR3 has 13 residues. Trimming removed 1 base from V and 0 bases from J, with 3 bases in between. The CDR3 here is CASSLGHQETQYF. In DNA form, the CDR3 reads TGTGCCAGCAGTTTAGGTCACCAAGAGACCCAGTACTTC.

This clone appeared a few times. V and J are TRBV7-9 and TRBJ1-1, with D uncertain. Germline CDR1 SEHNR, CDR2 FQNEAQ (reference sequence). The CDR3 is made up of 14 amino acids. V lost 1 base to trimming and J lost 1 base, with 7 bases between them. This CDR3 is CASSLERPNTEAFF. The CDR3 DNA sequence: TGTGCCAGCAGCTTAGAAAGACCGAACACTGAAGCTTTCTTT.

The V gene is TRBV19, the J gene TRBJ1-5, with 9 bases that match TRBD1. The junction had 3 bases not matched to a gene; V was cut back by 6 bases and J by 3 bases. Germline values: CDR1 LNHDA, CDR2 SQIVND (reference sequence). The CDR3 is 14 residues long. CDR3 in DNA: TGTGCCAGTAGAAGGACAGGGGACAATCAGCCCCAGCATTTT. Protein sequence: CASRRTGDNQPQHF.